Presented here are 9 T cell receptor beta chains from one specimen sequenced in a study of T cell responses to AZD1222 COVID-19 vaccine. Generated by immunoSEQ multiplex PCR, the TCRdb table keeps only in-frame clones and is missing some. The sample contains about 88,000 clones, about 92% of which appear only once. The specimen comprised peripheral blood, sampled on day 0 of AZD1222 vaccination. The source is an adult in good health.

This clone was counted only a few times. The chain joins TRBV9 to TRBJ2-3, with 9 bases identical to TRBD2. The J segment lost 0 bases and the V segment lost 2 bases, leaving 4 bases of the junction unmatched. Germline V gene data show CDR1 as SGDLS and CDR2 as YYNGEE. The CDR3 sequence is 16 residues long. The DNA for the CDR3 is TGTGCCAGCAGCGTGGGACTAGCTTTAAGCACAGATACGCAGTATTTT. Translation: CASSVGLALSTDTQYF.

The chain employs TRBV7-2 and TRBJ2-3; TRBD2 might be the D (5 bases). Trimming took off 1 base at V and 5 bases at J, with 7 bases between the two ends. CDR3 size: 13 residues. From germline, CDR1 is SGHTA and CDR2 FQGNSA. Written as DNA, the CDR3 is TGTGCCAGCAGCTTAGGAGGGAAAGATACGCAGTATTTT. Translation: CASSLGGKDTQYF.

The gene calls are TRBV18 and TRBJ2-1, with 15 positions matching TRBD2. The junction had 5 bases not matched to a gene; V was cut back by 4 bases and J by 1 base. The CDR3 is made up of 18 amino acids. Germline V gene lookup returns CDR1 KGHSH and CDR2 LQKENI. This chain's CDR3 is CASSRGLAGGWSYNEQFF. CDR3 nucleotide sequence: TGTGCCAGCTCACGCGGACTAGCGGGAGGGTGGTCCTACAATGAGCAGTTCTTC.

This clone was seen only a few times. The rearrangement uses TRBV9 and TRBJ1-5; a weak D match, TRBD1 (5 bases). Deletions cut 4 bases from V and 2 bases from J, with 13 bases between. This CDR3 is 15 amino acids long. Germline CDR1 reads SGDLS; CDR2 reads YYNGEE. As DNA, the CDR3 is TGTGCCAGCAGCAAGCAGGGCTGGGGCAATCAGCCCCAGCATTTT. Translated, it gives CASSKQGWGNQPQHF.

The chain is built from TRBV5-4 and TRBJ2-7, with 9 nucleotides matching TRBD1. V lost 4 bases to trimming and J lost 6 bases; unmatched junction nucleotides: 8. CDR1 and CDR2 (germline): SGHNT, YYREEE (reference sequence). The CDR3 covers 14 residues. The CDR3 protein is CASSGSDRGGEQYF. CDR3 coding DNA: TGTGCCAGCAGCGGGAGCGACAGGGGGGGCGAGCAGTACTTC.

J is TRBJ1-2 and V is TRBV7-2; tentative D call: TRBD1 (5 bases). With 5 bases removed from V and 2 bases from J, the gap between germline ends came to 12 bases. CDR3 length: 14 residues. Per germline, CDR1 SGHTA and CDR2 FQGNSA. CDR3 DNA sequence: TGTGCCAGCAGCCTAGGGACGGACAACTATGGCTACACCTTC. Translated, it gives CASSLGTDNYGYTF.

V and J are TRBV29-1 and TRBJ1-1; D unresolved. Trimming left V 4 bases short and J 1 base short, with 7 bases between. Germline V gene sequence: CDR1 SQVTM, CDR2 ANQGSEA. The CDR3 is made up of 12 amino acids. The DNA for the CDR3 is TGCAGCGTTGTTCGTGGGAACACTGAAGCTTTCTTT. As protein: CSVVRGNTEAFF. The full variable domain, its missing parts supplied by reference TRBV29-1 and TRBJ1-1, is SAVISQKPSRDICQRGTSLTIQCQVDSQVTMMFWYRQQPGQSLTLIATANQGSEATYESGFVIDKFPISRPNLTFSTLTVSNMSPEDSSIYLCSVVRGNTEAFFGQGTRLTVV.

The CDR3 region is CASSPATGRDEKLFF. DNA of the CDR3: TGTGCCAGCTCACCAGCGACAGGGAGAGATGAAAAACTGTTTTTT. The chain uses TRBV18 and TRBJ1-4; 7 bases line up with TRBD1. Losses at the gene ends were 2 bases for V and 6 bases for J; bases not matched to a gene: 6. The CDR3 has 15 residues. Germline loops: CDR1 KGHSH, CDR2 LQKENI.

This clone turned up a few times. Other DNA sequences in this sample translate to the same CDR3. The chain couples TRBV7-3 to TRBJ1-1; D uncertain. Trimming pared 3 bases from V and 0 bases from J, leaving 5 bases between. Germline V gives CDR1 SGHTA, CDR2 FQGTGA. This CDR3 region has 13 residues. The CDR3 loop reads CASSLSVNTEAFF. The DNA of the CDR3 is TGTGCCAGCAGCTTGTCAGTGAACACTGAAGCTTTCTTT. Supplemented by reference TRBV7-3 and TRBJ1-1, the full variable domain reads GAGVSQTPSNKVTEKGKYVELRCDPISGHTALYWYRQSLGQGPEFLIYFQGTGAADDSGLPNDRFFAVRPEGSVSTLKIQRTERGDSAVYLCASSLSVNTEAFFGQGTRLTVV.